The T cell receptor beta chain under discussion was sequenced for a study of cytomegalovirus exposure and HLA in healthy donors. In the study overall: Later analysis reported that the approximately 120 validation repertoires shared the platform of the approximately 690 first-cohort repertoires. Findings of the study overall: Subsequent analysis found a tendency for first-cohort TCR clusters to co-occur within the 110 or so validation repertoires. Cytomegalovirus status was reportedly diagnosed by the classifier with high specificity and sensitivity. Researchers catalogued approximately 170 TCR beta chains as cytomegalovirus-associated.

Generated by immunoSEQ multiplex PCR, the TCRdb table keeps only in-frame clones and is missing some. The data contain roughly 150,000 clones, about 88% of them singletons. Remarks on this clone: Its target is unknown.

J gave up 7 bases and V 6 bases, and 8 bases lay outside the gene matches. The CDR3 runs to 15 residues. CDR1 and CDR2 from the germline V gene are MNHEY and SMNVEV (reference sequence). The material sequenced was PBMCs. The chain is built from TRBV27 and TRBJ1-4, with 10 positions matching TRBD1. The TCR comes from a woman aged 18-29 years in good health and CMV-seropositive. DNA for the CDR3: TGTGCCAGCAGCCGGCGGGACAGGGGTTTTGAAAAACTGTTTTTT. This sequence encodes CASSRRDRGFEKLFF.